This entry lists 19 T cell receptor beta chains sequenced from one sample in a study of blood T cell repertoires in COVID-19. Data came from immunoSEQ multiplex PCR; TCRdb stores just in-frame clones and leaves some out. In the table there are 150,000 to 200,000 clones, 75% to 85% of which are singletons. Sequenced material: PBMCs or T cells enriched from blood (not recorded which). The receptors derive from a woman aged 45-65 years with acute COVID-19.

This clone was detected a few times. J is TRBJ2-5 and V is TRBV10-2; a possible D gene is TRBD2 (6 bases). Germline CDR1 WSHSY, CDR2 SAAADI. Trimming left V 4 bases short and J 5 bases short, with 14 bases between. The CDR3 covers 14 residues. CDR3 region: CASSGPSGGETQYF. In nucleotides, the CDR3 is TGCGCCAGCAGTGGTCCCAGCGGAGGGGAGACCCAGTACTTC.

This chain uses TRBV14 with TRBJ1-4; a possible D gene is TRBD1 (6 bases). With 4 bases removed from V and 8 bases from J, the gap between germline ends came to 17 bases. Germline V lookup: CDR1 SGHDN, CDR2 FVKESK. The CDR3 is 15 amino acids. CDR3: CASSPQPQTGEKLFF. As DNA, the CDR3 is TGTGCCAGCAGCCCCCAACCGCAGACAGGCGAAAAACTGTTTTTT.

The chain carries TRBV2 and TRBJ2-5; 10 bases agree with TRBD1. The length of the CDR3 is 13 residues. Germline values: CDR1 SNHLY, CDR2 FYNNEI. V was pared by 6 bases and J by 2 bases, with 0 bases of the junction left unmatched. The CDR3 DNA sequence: TGTGCCAGCAGGGACAGGGGGCAAGAGACCCAGTACTTC. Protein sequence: CASRDRGQETQYF.

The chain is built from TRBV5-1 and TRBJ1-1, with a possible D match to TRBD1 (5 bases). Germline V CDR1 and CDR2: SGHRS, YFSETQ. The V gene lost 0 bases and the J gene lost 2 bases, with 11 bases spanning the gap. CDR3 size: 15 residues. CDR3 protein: CASSLAGGENTEAFF. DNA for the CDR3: TGCGCCAGCAGCTTGGCGGGGGGAGAAAACACTGAAGCTTTCTTT.

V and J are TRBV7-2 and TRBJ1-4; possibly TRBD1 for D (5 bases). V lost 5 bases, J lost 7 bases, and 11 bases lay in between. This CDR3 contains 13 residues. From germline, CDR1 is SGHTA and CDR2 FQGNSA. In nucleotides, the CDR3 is TGTGCCAGCAGCCTCCGGGGGGGTGAAAAACTGTTTTTT. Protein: CASSLRGGEKLFF.

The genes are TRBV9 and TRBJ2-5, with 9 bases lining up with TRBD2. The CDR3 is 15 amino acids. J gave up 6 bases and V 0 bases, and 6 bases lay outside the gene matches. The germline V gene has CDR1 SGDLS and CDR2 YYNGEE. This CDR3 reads CASSVAASGAQTQYF. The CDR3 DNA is TGTGCCAGCAGCGTAGCGGCTAGCGGGGCGCAGACCCAGTACTTC.

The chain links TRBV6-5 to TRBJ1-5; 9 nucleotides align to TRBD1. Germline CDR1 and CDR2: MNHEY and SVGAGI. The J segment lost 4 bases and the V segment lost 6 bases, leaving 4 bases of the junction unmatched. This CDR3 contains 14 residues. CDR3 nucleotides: TGTGCCAGCAGCCGCGACAGGGGGAATCAGCCCCAGCATTTT. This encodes CASSRDRGNQPQHF.

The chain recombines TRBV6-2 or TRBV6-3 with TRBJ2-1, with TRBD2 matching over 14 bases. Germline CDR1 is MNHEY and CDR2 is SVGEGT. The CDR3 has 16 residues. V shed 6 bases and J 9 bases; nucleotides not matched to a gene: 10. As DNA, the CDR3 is TGTGCCAGCAGCTCCCAGACTAGCGGGGGGGCGGGTGAGCAGTTCTTC. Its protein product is CASSSQTSGGAGEQFF.

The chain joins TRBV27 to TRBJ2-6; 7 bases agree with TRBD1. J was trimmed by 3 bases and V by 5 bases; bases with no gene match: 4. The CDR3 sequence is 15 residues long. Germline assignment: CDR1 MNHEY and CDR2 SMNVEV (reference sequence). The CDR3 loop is CASSADRVGANVLTF. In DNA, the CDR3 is TGTGCCAGCAGTGCAGACAGGGTTGGGGCCAACGTCCTGACTTTC. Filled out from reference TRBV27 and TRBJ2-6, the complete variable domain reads EAQVTQNPRYLITVTGKKLTVTCSQNMNHEYMSWYRQDPGLGLRQIYYSMNVEVTDKGDVPEGYKVSRKEKRNFPLILESPSPNQTSLYFCASSADRVGANVLTFGAGSRLTVL.

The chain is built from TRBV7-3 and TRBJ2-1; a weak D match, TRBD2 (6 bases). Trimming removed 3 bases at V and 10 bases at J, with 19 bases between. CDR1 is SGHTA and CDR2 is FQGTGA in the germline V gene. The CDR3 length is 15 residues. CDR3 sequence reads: CASSLGGTASREQFF. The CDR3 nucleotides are TGTGCCAGCAGCTTGGGGGGAACCGCTTCCCGAGAGCAGTTCTTC. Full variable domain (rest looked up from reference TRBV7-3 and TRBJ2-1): GAGVSQTPSNKVTEKGKYVELRCDPISGHTALYWYRQSLGQGPEFLIYFQGTGAADDSGLPNDRFFAVRPEGSVSTLKIQRTERGDSAVYLCASSLGGTASREQFFGPGTRLTVL.

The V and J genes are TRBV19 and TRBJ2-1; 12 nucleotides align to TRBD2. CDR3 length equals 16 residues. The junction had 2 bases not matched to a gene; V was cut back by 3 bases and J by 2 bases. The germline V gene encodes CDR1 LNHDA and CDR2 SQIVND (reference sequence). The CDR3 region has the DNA TGTGCCAGTAGTATTGCTAGCGGGGGGGCCTACAATGAGCAGTTCTTC. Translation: CASSIASGGAYNEQFF.

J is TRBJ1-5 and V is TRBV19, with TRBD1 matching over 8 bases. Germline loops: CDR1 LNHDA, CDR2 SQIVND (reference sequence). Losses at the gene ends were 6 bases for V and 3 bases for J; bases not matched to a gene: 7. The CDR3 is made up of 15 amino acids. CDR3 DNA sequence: TGTGCCAGTAGGACACAGGGGGGAACCAATCAGCCCCAGCATTTT. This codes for CASRTQGGTNQPQHF.

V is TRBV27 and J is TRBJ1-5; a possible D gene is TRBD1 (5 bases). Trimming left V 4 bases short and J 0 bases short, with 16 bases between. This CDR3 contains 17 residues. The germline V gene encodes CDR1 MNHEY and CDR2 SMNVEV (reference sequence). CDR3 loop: CASSSGGPPYSNQPQHF. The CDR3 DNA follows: TGTGCCAGCAGTTCCGGGGGACCACCTTATAGCAATCAGCCCCAGCATTTT.

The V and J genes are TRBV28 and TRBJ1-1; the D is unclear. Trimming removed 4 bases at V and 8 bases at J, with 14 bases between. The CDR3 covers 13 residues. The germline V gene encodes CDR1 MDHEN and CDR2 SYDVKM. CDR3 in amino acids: CASSYPSGREAFF. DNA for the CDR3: TGTGCCAGCAGTTACCCCTCGGGGAGGGAAGCTTTCTTT.

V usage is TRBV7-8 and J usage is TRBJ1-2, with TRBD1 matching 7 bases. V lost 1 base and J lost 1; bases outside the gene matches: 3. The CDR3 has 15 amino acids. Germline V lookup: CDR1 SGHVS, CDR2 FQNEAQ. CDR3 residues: CASSLGQGFNYGYTF. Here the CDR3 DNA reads TGTGCCAGCAGCTTAGGACAGGGTTTTAACTATGGCTACACCTTC.

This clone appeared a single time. The CDR3 DNA sequence: TGTGCCAGCAGCCGAAAGCCTGGGGCCAACGTCCTGACTTTC. It codes for CASSRKPGANVLTF. The rearrangement links TRBV3-1 (or the pseudogene TRBV3-2) to TRBJ2-6, with D unclear. The germline V and J ends were trimmed by 4 bases and 2 bases, with 6 bases remaining between them. This CDR3 is 14 amino acids long. Germline CDR1 is LGHDT and CDR2 is YNNKEL (reference sequence).

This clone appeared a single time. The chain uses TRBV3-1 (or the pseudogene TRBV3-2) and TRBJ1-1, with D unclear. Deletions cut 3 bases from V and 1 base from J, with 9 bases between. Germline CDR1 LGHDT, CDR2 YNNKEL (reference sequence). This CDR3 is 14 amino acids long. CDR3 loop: CASSQGTSNTEAFF. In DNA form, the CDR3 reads TGTGCCAGCAGCCAGGGCACGTCGAACACTGAAGCTTTCTTT.

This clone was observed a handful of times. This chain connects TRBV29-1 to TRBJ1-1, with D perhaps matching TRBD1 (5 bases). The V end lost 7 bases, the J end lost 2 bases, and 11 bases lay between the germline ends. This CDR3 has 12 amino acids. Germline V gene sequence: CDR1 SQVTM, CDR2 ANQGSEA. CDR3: CSAHTGNTEAFF. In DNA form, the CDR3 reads TGCAGCGCACATACAGGTAACACTGAAGCTTTCTTT.

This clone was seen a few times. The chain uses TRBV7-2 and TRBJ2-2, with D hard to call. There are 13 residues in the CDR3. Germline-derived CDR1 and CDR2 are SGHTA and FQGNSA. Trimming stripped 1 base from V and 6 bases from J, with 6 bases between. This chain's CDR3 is CASSLVRAGELFF. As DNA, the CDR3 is TGTGCCAGCAGCTTAGTTCGGGCCGGGGAGCTGTTTTTT.